The clone carrying this TCR beta chain was found many times. This record comes from a study of neurological immune-mediated disorders. PBMCs stored at -80 C, numbering 2 million, were the origin of the unsorted libraries. The yield of each sequencing run was over 200 million TCR-beta sequences from 15-18 subjects. MiXCR, run by TCRdb on the 5' RACE reads, gives a single entry per CDR3 protein. The sample yields 85,000 to 90,000 distinct CDR3 sequences, around 3.5% seen once. CDR1 SGHTA and CDR2 FQGNSA come from the germline V gene. The junction had 9 bases not matched to a gene; V was cut back by 5 bases and J by 10 bases. The CDR3 spans 13 residues.

Source material: PBMCs. The TCR comes from a woman aged 50 to 65 with multiple sclerosis. The chain combines TRBV7-2 with TRBJ1-1, with 8 positions matching TRBD1. The CDR3 DNA reads as TGTGCCAGCAGCAGCTCGTTAGACAGGGGAGCTTTCTTT. It codes for CASSSSLDRGAFF.